Below are 16 T cell receptor beta chains sequenced from a single sample in a study of cytomegalovirus exposure and HLA in healthy donors. Vbeta (60) and Jbeta (13) primers were used in the PCR. Generated by immunoSEQ multiplex PCR, the TCRdb table keeps only in-frame clones and is missing some. The sample yields some 120,000 clones, approximately 72% seen once. Sequencing was carried out using PBMCs. The receptors were gathered from a woman between 35 and 50 years old in good health and CMV-seropositive.

This rearrangement joins TRBV5-1 to TRBJ2-3; 7 bases map to TRBD1. This CDR3 comprises 14 residues. V was pared by 8 bases and J by 2 bases, with 8 bases of the junction left unmatched. Germline V gives CDR1 SGHRS, CDR2 YFSETQ. The CDR3 here is CASTPQGSTDTQYF. In DNA, the CDR3 is TGCGCCAGTACCCCACAGGGGTCCACAGATACGCAGTATTTT.

The V gene is TRBV6-5, the J gene TRBJ1-5, with D hard to call. There are 15 residues in the CDR3. Germline V gene data show CDR1 as MNHEY and CDR2 as SVGAGI. Trimming pared 0 bases from V and 4 bases from J, leaving 10 bases between. The CDR3 DNA reads as TGTGCCAGCAGTTACTCGTACAGTGCTAATCAGCCCCAGCATTTT. Amino acid sequence: CASSYSYSANQPQHF.

J is TRBJ2-7 and V is TRBV7-8, with D possibly TRBD1 on 6 matching bases. V was cut by 0 bases and J by 0 bases, with 18 bases left in between. Germline lookup yields CDR1 SGHVS and CDR2 FQNEAQ. The CDR3 consists of 18 residues. The CDR3 DNA reads as TGTGCCAGCAGCTTAGCGAGGACAGCCATCCCGAGCTCCTACGAGCAGTACTTC. It is translated as CASSLARTAIPSSYEQYF.

Comment on this clone: The same CDR3 arises from other DNA sequences in this sample as well. V is TRBV5-1 and J is TRBJ1-2; perhaps TRBD1 as D (6 bases). Germline-derived CDR1 and CDR2 are SGHRS and YFSETQ. V lost 0 bases and J 7 bases, leaving 7 bases between the germline ends. The CDR3 extends over 12 amino acids. The CDR3 DNA follows: TGCGCCAGCAGCTTGGAAGGGGGTGGCTACACCTTC. It translates to CASSLEGGGYTF. Together with reference TRBV5-1 and TRBJ1-2, the CDR3 gives the full variable domain: KAGVTQTPRYLIKTRGQQVTLSCSPISGHRSVSWYQQTPGQGLQFLFEYFSETQRNKGNFPGRFSGRQFSNSRSEMNVSTLELGDSALYLCASSLEGGGYTFGSGTRLTVV.

The V call is TRBV2, the J call TRBJ2-5; 8 positions agree with TRBD2. V shed 2 bases, J shed 1 base, and the junction held 0 bases outside the gene matches. Germline CDR1 reads SNHLY; CDR2 reads FYNNEI. The CDR3 has 14 amino acids. The CDR3: CASSETSGQETQYF. The CDR3 coding sequence is TGTGCCAGCAGTGAAACTAGCGGCCAAGAGACCCAGTACTTC. Using reference TRBV2 and TRBJ2-5 for the parts outside the CDR3, the full variable domain is EPEVTQTPSHQVTQMGQEVILRCVPISNHLYFYWYRQILGQKVEFLVSFYNNEISEKSEIFDDQFSVERPDGSNFTLKIRSTKLEDSAMYFCASSETSGQETQYFGPGTRLLVL.

Only a few counts were recorded for this clone. V and J are TRBV7-3 and TRBJ2-5; perhaps TRBD2 as D (5 bases). The CDR3 totals 12 residues. In germline, CDR1 is SGHTA, CDR2 FQGTGA. V lost 5 bases, J lost 7 bases, and 11 bases lay in between. CDR3 nucleotides: TGTGCCAGCAGCGGCCGAGAGGGGACCCAGTACTTC. Translated, it gives CASSGREGTQYF.

This clone was found a few times. The chain employs TRBV7-9 and TRBJ1-1, with a weak D call TRBD1 (6 bases). Germline V CDR1 and CDR2: SEHNR, FQNEAQ (reference sequence). CDR3 length equals 14 residues. Trimming left V 5 bases short and J 2 bases short, with 12 bases between. The chain's CDR3 is CASSPDSINTEAFF. In nucleotides, the CDR3 is TGTGCCAGCAGCCCGGACAGCATAAACACTGAAGCTTTCTTT. The variable domain in full, completed from reference TRBV7-9 and TRBJ1-1, reads DTGVSQNPRHKITKRGQNVTFRCDPISEHNRLYWYRQTLGQGPEFLTYFQNEAQLEKSRLLSDRFSAERPKGSFSTLEIQRTEQGDSAMYLCASSPDSINTEAFFGQGTRLTVV.

The chain recombines TRBV7-2 with TRBJ1-6; 8 positions match TRBD1. Trimming took 4 bases from V and 13 from J; bases not matched to a gene: 9. The CDR3 runs 14 residues. Germline loops: CDR1 SGHTA, CDR2 FQGNSA. The CDR3 DNA reads as TGTGCCAGCAGCTCTGGACAGGGCACACTCCCCCTCCACTTT. Its protein is CASSSGQGTLPLHF.

The rearrangement links TRBV5-4 to TRBJ2-7, with 8 positions matching TRBD2. Trimming took 4 bases from V and 0 from J; bases not matched to a gene: 6. Germline CDR1 SGHNT, CDR2 YYREEE (reference sequence). The CDR3 covers 15 residues. CDR3 DNA sequence: TGTGCCAGCAGCCCGGGGGGGTCTTTCTCCTACGAGCAGTACTTC. Its translation: CASSPGGSFSYEQYF.

The J gene is TRBJ2-3, the V gene TRBV4-1; 9 positions match TRBD1. The CDR3 is 17 residues long. Germline CDR1 MGHRA, CDR2 YSYEKL. J lost 2 bases, V lost 2 bases, and 8 bases had no gene match. The CDR3 protein is CASSQPRDRADTDTQYF. CDR3 bases: TGCGCCAGCAGCCAACCCAGGGACAGGGCAGACACAGATACGCAGTATTTT.

The chain employs TRBV29-1 and TRBJ2-7; 13 bases align to TRBD2. The CDR3 has 15 residues. Germline trimming cut 3 bases from V and 4 bases from J; bases unmatched to any gene: 6. Germline values: CDR1 SQVTM, CDR2 ANQGSEA. Here the CDR3 reads CSVDNPTSGGYEQYF. The CDR3, as DNA: TGCAGCGTTGACAACCCGACTAGCGGGGGGTACGAGCAGTACTTC.

The rearrangement links TRBV7-9 to TRBJ1-1; tentative D call: TRBD1 (6 bases). The CDR3 has 13 amino acids. Trimming shortened V by 6 bases and J by 0 bases, and 8 bases separated the two germline ends. Looked up from germline, CDR1 is SEHNR and CDR2 is FQNEAQ (reference sequence). CDR3 in amino acids: CASRRQVNTEAFF. For the CDR3, the DNA is TGTGCCAGCAGGCGACAGGTGAACACTGAAGCTTTCTTT. Combining the CDR3 with reference TRBV7-9 and TRBJ1-1 gives the whole variable domain DTGVSQNPRHKITKRGQNVTFRCDPISEHNRLYWYRQTLGQGPEFLTYFQNEAQLEKSRLLSDRFSAERPKGSFSTLEIQRTEQGDSAMYLCASRRQVNTEAFFGQGTRLTVV.

This clone occurred once. The chain is built from TRBV2 and TRBJ2-7; 7 bases fit TRBD1. The V and J ends lost 8 bases and 0 bases, in that order; junction bases with no gene match: 4. CDR1 and CDR2 (germline): SNHLY, FYNNEI. CDR3 length: 13 residues. CDR3 in amino acids: CASGQEISYEQYF. The CDR3 DNA is TGTGCCAGCGGACAGGAAATCTCCTACGAGCAGTACTTC.

This clone has just a few counts. The CDR3 DNA reads as TGTGCCAGCAGTGCCCCCTTTACAGGGAGATGGGGCTACACCTTC. Encoded protein: CASSAPFTGRWGYTF. The gene calls are TRBV6-5 and TRBJ1-2; D is perhaps TRBD1 (6 bases). This CDR3 spans 15 amino acids. Germline V gene data show CDR1 as MNHEY and CDR2 as SVGAGI. Deletions cut 5 bases from V and 8 bases from J, with 21 bases between.

V gene TRBV4-3 combines with J gene TRBJ2-1, with TRBD2 matching 9 bases. There are 17 residues in the CDR3. CDR1 and CDR2 from the germline V gene are LGHNA and YSLEER. The V segment lost 0 bases and the J segment 3 bases; nucleotides outside the gene matches: 6. The CDR3 DNA reads as TGCGCCAGCAGCCAAGATCAGGCGGGGGGGGACTACAATGAGCAGTTCTTC. Protein: CASSQDQAGGDYNEQFF.

This clone was counted between two and nine times. CDR3 amino acids: CASSSESTGEQYF. The DNA for the CDR3 is TGCGCCAGCAGCTCGGAATCAACGGGCGAGCAGTACTTC. The chain has TRBV5-1 and TRBJ2-7; the D is unclear. CDR1 is SGHRS and CDR2 is YFSETQ in the germline V gene. The CDR3 is made up of 13 amino acids. Trimming left V 3 bases short and J 6 bases short, with 13 bases between.